The present TCR beta chain was sequenced within a study of blood T cell repertoires in COVID-19. The CDR3 has 15 residues. The V segment lost 6 bases and the J segment 2 bases; nucleotides outside the gene matches: 7. Germline-derived CDR1 and CDR2 are SGHRS and YFSETQ. As processed by the authors: The assay estimated nucleated cells by amplifying reference gene primers. TCRdb's copy holds only in-frame clones and misses some; the assay was immunoSEQ multiplex PCR. Clone size and V and J calls were adopted from that table, with D and trimming inferred from the DNA. The profile shows 95,000 to 150,000 clones, roughly 90% of them singletons. This clone was seen a handful of times.

Sample: peripheral blood. This receptor was identified in a woman between 55 and 75 years old with COVID-19, enrolled during active disease. The V call is TRBV5-1, the J call TRBJ2-3; TRBD2 aligns across 9 bases. The CDR3 bases are TGCGCCAGCACGCGGGGACTAGCCCCCACAGATACGCAGTATTTT. Protein sequence: CASTRGLAPTDTQYF.